This is a list of T cell receptor beta chains from one sample in a study of blood T cell repertoires in COVID-19. Repertoires were generated with immunoSEQ multiplex PCR, while TCRdb's copy carries only in-frame clones and drops some. Among about 230,000 clones listed, around 84% were seen once. Sequencing was performed on peripheral blood. Receptors originate from a man in his forties or fifties who had recovered from COVID-19. Each CDR3 is given with its conserved first and last residue. The order of the fields is clone size, V gene, J gene, D gene, CDR3 protein, CDR3 DNA. The D gene is left open where the match is weak. A row's size may be missing; if present it is once, few, many or a size class.

clone size: many; V gene: TRBV19; J gene: TRBJ1-1; D gene: NA; CDR3 protein: CASSGGPSLGRTEAFF; CDR3 DNA: TGTGCCAGTAGTGGGGGCCCAAGTTTAGGGCGGACTGAAGCTTTCTTT
clone size: once; V gene: TRBV5-1; J gene: TRBJ2-5; D gene: NA; CDR3 protein: CASSLTGFIRETQYF; CDR3 DNA: TGCGCCAGCAGCTTGACAGGGTTCATCCGAGAGACCCAGTACTTC
clone size: NA; V gene: TRBV7-2; J gene: TRBJ1-5; D gene: NA; CDR3 protein: CASSLEAQNPNQPQHF; CDR3 DNA: TGTGCCAGCAGCTTAGAAGCACAGAACCCCAATCAGCCCCAGCATTTT
clone size: NA; V gene: TRBV24-1; J gene: TRBJ1-2; D gene: NA; CDR3 protein: CATSDPGYGYTF; CDR3 DNA: TGTGCCACCAGTGACCCAGGGTATGGCTACACCTTC
clone size: NA; V gene: TRBV28; J gene: TRBJ2-7; D gene: NA; CDR3 protein: CASSSPDRFYEQYF; CDR3 DNA: TGTGCCAGCAGCTCACCCGACAGGTTTTACGAGCAGTACTTC
clone size: NA; V gene: TRBV5-1; J gene: TRBJ2-5; D gene: NA; CDR3 protein: CASSPWGEQETQYF; CDR3 DNA: TGCGCCAGCAGCCCCTGGGGGGAGCAAGAGACCCAGTACTTC
clone size: NA; V gene: TRBV5-4; J gene: TRBJ2-1; D gene: NA; CDR3 protein: CASSLAAGGPYNEQFF; CDR3 DNA: TGTGCCAGCAGCTTGGCGGCCGGAGGGCCCTACAATGAGCAGTTCTTC
clone size: NA; V gene: TRBV4-3; J gene: TRBJ2-7; D gene: NA; CDR3 protein: CASSQVWLKNYEQYF; CDR3 DNA: TGCGCCAGCAGCCAAGTTTGGCTGAAAAACTACGAGCAGTACTTC
clone size: NA; V gene: TRBV7-2; J gene: TRBJ1-2; D gene: NA; CDR3 protein: CASSPTGYGYTF; CDR3 DNA: TGTGCCAGCAGCCCGACGGGTTATGGCTACACCTTC
clone size: NA; V gene: TRBV18; J gene: TRBJ1-1; D gene: NA; CDR3 protein: CASSPGGDTEAFF; CDR3 DNA: TGTGCCAGCTCACCGGGGGGGGACACTGAAGCTTTCTTT
clone size: NA; V gene: TRBV30; J gene: TRBJ1-2; D gene: NA; CDR3 protein: CAWSRGRGYTF; CDR3 DNA: TGTGCCTGGAGTCGGGGGAGGGGCTACACCTTC
clone size: NA; V gene: TRBV29-1; J gene: TRBJ1-2; D gene: TRBD1; CDR3 protein: CSVAFGTADGYTF; CDR3 DNA: TGCAGCGTTGCATTCGGGACAGCCGATGGCTACACCTTC
clone size: NA; V gene: TRBV28; J gene: TRBJ2-2; D gene: NA; CDR3 protein: CASSLASPGELFF; CDR3 DNA: TGTGCCAGCAGTTTGGCCTCCCCCGGGGAGCTGTTTTTT
clone size: NA; V gene: TRBV4-3; J gene: TRBJ2-3; D gene: NA; CDR3 protein: CASSIAGAEDTQYF; CDR3 DNA: TGCGCCAGCAGCATCGCGGGGGCCGAAGATACGCAGTATTTT
clone size: NA; V gene: TRBV6-2/TRBV6-3; J gene: TRBJ2-7; D gene: TRBD2; CDR3 protein: CASSGTRVNYEQYF; CDR3 DNA: TGTGCCAGCAGTGGGACTAGGGTAAACTACGAGCAGTACTTC
clone size: NA; V gene: TRBV24-1; J gene: TRBJ2-2; D gene: NA; CDR3 protein: CATNSQSTGELFF; CDR3 DNA: TGTGCCACCAACAGCCAGTCCACCGGGGAGCTGTTTTTT
clone size: NA; V gene: TRBV13; J gene: TRBJ2-7; D gene: NA; CDR3 protein: CASSLAGVAHEQYF; CDR3 DNA: TGTGCCAGCAGCTTAGCAGGGGTCGCCCACGAGCAGTACTTC
clone size: NA; V gene: TRBV20-1; J gene: TRBJ1-2; D gene: NA; CDR3 protein: CSASLTGYGYTF; CDR3 DNA: TGCAGTGCTAGTCTTACGGGCTATGGCTACACCTTC
clone size: NA; V gene: TRBV30; J gene: TRBJ1-2; D gene: TRBD1; CDR3 protein: CAWRMTGAGYGYTF; CDR3 DNA: TGTGCCTGGAGGATGACAGGGGCAGGCTATGGCTACACCTTC
clone size: NA; V gene: TRBV15; J gene: TRBJ1-1; D gene: NA; CDR3 protein: CATSKKGYNTEAFF; CDR3 DNA: TGTGCCACCAGCAAGAAGGGGTACAACACTGAAGCTTTCTTT
clone size: NA; V gene: TRBV7-7; J gene: TRBJ1-3; D gene: NA; CDR3 protein: CASSQTSRSGNTIYF; CDR3 DNA: TGTGCTAGCAGCCAAACATCCCGCTCTGGAAACACCATATATTTT
clone size: NA; V gene: TRBV6-5; J gene: TRBJ1-4; D gene: TRBD1; CDR3 protein: CASSAGTGEGKLFF; CDR3 DNA: TGTGCCAGCAGCGCCGGGACAGGGGAGGGAAAACTGTTTTTT
clone size: NA; V gene: TRBV6-2/TRBV6-3; J gene: TRBJ1-2; D gene: TRBD1; CDR3 protein: CASSYTGQGAGGYTF; CDR3 DNA: TGTGCCAGCAGTTACACCGGACAGGGGGCTGGTGGCTACACCTTC
clone size: once; V gene: TRBV4-3; J gene: TRBJ2-5; D gene: NA; CDR3 protein: CASSQDVGGTLQETQYF; CDR3 DNA: TGCGCCAGCAGCCAAGATGTAGGGGGTACTCTCCAAGAGACCCAGTACTTC
clone size: once; V gene: TRBV6-5; J gene: TRBJ2-5; D gene: NA; CDR3 protein: CASSYGSRSVTQYF; CDR3 DNA: TGTGCCAGCAGTTACGGTTCCAGGTCGGTGACCCAGTACTTC
clone size: NA; V gene: TRBV10-3; J gene: TRBJ2-7; D gene: NA; CDR3 protein: CAISEDRSSYEQYF; CDR3 DNA: TGTGCCATCAGTGAGGACAGGAGCTCCTACGAGCAGTACTTC
clone size: few; V gene: TRBV11-3; J gene: TRBJ2-1; D gene: TRBD1; CDR3 protein: CASSDQGAGDEQFF; CDR3 DNA: TGTGCCAGCAGCGACCAGGGGGCAGGAGATGAGCAGTTCTTC
clone size: once; V gene: TRBV11-3; J gene: TRBJ1-3; D gene: TRBD1; CDR3 protein: CASSLETTGGSRNTIYF; CDR3 DNA: TGTGCCAGCAGCTTAGAAACTACAGGGGGCTCGAGAAACACCATATATTTT
clone size: NA; V gene: TRBV6-5; J gene: TRBJ1-1; D gene: NA; CDR3 protein: CASTNDQREAFF; CDR3 DNA: TGTGCCAGCACCAACGATCAGCGTGAAGCTTTCTTT
clone size: NA; V gene: TRBV2; J gene: TRBJ2-3; D gene: NA; CDR3 protein: CASSVGPPGTDTQYF; CDR3 DNA: TGTGCCAGCAGTGTCGGCCCCCCCGGGACAGATACGCAGTATTTT
clone size: once; V gene: TRBV30; J gene: TRBJ1-5; D gene: TRBD1; CDR3 protein: CAWRGQGFQPQHF; CDR3 DNA: TGTGCCTGGAGGGGACAGGGCTTTCAGCCCCAGCATTTT
clone size: NA; V gene: TRBV7-9; J gene: TRBJ1-4; D gene: TRBD1; CDR3 protein: CASSSQGVSEKLFF; CDR3 DNA: TGTGCCAGCAGTTCACAGGGGGTTAGTGAAAAACTGTTTTTT
clone size: NA; V gene: TRBV19; J gene: TRBJ1-5; D gene: NA; CDR3 protein: CASSWRSSNQPQHF; CDR3 DNA: TGTGCCAGTAGTTGGAGATCAAGCAATCAGCCCCAGCATTTT
clone size: NA; V gene: TRBV21-1; J gene: TRBJ2-3; D gene: NA; CDR3 protein: CASSKLGRESGTDTQYF; CDR3 DNA: TGTGCCAGCAGCAAATTGGGGCGGGAGAGTGGCACAGATACGCAGTATTTT
clone size: NA; V gene: TRBV9; J gene: TRBJ2-7; D gene: NA; CDR3 protein: CASSPHKIRGPASYEQYF; CDR3 DNA: TGTGCCAGCAGCCCTCACAAAATCAGGGGACCGGCCTCCTACGAGCAGTACTTC
clone size: NA; V gene: TRBV11-2; J gene: TRBJ1-3; D gene: NA; CDR3 protein: CASSYNSGNTIYF; CDR3 DNA: TGTGCCAGCAGCTATAACTCTGGAAACACCATATATTTT
clone size: NA; V gene: TRBV6-5; J gene: TRBJ2-7; D gene: TRBD2; CDR3 protein: CASRGTSASSYEQYF; CDR3 DNA: TGTGCCAGCAGGGGTACTAGCGCTAGCTCCTACGAGCAGTACTTC
clone size: NA; V gene: TRBV6-5; J gene: TRBJ1-1; D gene: TRBD1; CDR3 protein: CASSYSQGATEAFF; CDR3 DNA: TGTGCCAGCAGTTACTCTCAGGGGGCAACTGAAGCTTTCTTT
clone size: NA; V gene: TRBV19; J gene: TRBJ1-1; D gene: TRBD1; CDR3 protein: CASSPGTGMTTEAFF; CDR3 DNA: TGTGCCAGTAGTCCCGGGACAGGGATGACCACTGAAGCTTTCTTT
clone size: few; V gene: TRBV12-3/TRBV12-4; J gene: TRBJ2-5; D gene: TRBD2; CDR3 protein: CASSTSGAETQYF; CDR3 DNA: TGTGCCAGCAGCACTAGCGGGGCGGAGACCCAGTACTTC
clone size: few; V gene: TRBV2; J gene: TRBJ1-2; D gene: TRBD1; CDR3 protein: CASGGDRRAYGYTF; CDR3 DNA: TGTGCCAGCGGGGGGGACAGGCGGGCCTATGGCTACACCTTC
clone size: NA; V gene: TRBV7-2; J gene: TRBJ2-5; D gene: NA; CDR3 protein: CASSPYEMGGQETQYF; CDR3 DNA: TGTGCCAGCAGCCCATACGAAATGGGGGGCCAAGAGACCCAGTACTTC
clone size: NA; V gene: TRBV3-1/TRBV3-2; J gene: TRBJ2-5; D gene: TRBD1; CDR3 protein: CASSQKVTGEETQYF; CDR3 DNA: TGTGCCAGCAGCCAAAAGGTAACAGGGGAAGAGACCCAGTACTTC
clone size: NA; V gene: TRBV7-6; J gene: TRBJ1-6; D gene: TRBD1; CDR3 protein: CASSLGPYDPGQGNSPLHF; CDR3 DNA: TGTGCCAGCAGCTTAGGCCCCTACGATCCGGGACAGGGGAATTCACCCCTCCACTTT
clone size: NA; V gene: TRBV9; J gene: TRBJ2-1; D gene: TRBD2; CDR3 protein: CASSVSSVGGRGEQFF; CDR3 DNA: TGTGCCAGCAGCGTATCAAGTGTGGGCGGGAGAGGTGAGCAGTTCTTC
clone size: NA; V gene: TRBV5-1; J gene: TRBJ2-7; D gene: TRBD1; CDR3 protein: CASSGQGFNEQYF; CDR3 DNA: TGCGCCAGTTCGGGACAGGGCTTCAACGAGCAGTACTTC
clone size: NA; V gene: TRBV6-1; J gene: TRBJ1-5; D gene: NA; CDR3 protein: CASSERSQANQPQHF; CDR3 DNA: TGTGCCAGCAGTGAAAGGTCGCAGGCCAATCAGCCCCAGCATTTT
clone size: NA; V gene: TRBV3-1/TRBV3-2; J gene: TRBJ2-3; D gene: TRBD2; CDR3 protein: CASSPRTSGGAVDTQYF; CDR3 DNA: TGTGCCAGCAGCCCCCGGACTAGCGGGGGGGCCGTAGATACGCAGTATTTT
clone size: few; V gene: TRBV18; J gene: TRBJ1-1; D gene: TRBD1; CDR3 protein: CASSTGTGGFSGNTEAFF; CDR3 DNA: TGTGCCAGCTCTACCGGGACAGGGGGCTTTAGTGGGAACACTGAAGCTTTCTTT